One and the same sample provided the 3 T cell receptor beta chains below, sequenced in a study of Ad26.COV2.S vaccination and SARS-CoV-2 variants. Repertoires were generated with immunoSEQ multiplex PCR, while TCRdb's copy carries only in-frame clones and drops some. The data show some 340,000 clones, approximately 86% seen once. Treatment in this sample: some 20 received Ad26.COV2.S at low or high dose, single or two shots; roughly five received placebo; per-sample allocation not given. After the first vaccine or placebo injection, samples were drawn on day 63. Sequences were derived from peripheral blood, sampled in a trial of Ad26.COV2.S vaccine versus placebo. The receptors were sampled from a person aged 18-65 years who received the Ad26.COV2.S COVID-19 vaccine or a placebo.

As DNA, the CDR3 is TGTGCCAGCAGTTCTACTTTACAGGGAAGTGTCTATAATTCACCCCTCCACTTT. This translates into CASSSTLQGSVYNSPLHF. The chain employs TRBV27 and TRBJ1-6; a possible D gene is TRBD1 (6 bases). The V and J ends lost 4 bases and 3 bases respectively, with 19 bases between them. This CDR3 is 18 amino acids long. CDR1 is MNHEY, CDR2 SMNVEV, per germline (reference sequence).

The genes are TRBV18 and TRBJ2-3; D is ambiguous. Deletions cut 1 base from V and 1 base from J, with 12 bases between. Germline CDR1 reads KGHSH; CDR2 reads LQKENI. The CDR3 has 16 amino acids. The CDR3: CASSPLPGLGTDTQYF. CDR3 DNA sequence: TGTGCCAGCTCACCACTCCCGGGTCTGGGCACAGATACGCAGTATTTT.

The V and J genes are TRBV12-5 and TRBJ1-3, with unresolved D. Trimming removed 6 bases from V and 4 bases from J, with 13 bases in between. The CDR3 runs to 14 residues. CDR1 is LGHNT, CDR2 FRNRAP, per germline. CDR3 sequence reads: CASGRTMDGNTIYF. CDR3 DNA sequence: TGTGCTAGTGGCCGAACTATGGACGGAAACACCATATATTTT.